This TCR beta chain was recorded in a study of cytomegalovirus exposure and HLA in healthy donors. In the case of this clone: Its cognate antigen is unknown.

PCR amplification relied on 60 Vbeta primers (plus 13 Jbeta primers). Only in-frame clones appear in the TCRdb table, and some are missing; sequencing was by immunoSEQ multiplex PCR. The sample carries some 130,000 clones, around three quarters recorded once. Study findings and constraints: TCR beta chain V- and J-gene trimming was linked, in a later analysis, to a missense variant in DCLRE1C. It was reported in a later analysis that an Asian-associated ancestry cluster showed fewer N-insertions than the roughly 620-donor mean. Reportedly, cytomegalovirus status was diagnosed with high sensitivity and specificity.

The sequence was collected from a young man in good health. The source material was PBMCs.

The CDR3 here is CASSELWGLGNEQFF. Here the CDR3 DNA reads TGTGCCAGCAGTGAATTGTGGGGGCTCGGCAATGAGCAGTTCTTC. This rearrangement joins TRBV25-1 to TRBJ2-1, with D possibly being TRBD1 (6 bases). The CDR3 covers 15 residues. CDR1 is MGHDK, CDR2 SYGVNS, per germline. The V and J ends lost 1 base and 6 bases respectively, with 13 bases between them.